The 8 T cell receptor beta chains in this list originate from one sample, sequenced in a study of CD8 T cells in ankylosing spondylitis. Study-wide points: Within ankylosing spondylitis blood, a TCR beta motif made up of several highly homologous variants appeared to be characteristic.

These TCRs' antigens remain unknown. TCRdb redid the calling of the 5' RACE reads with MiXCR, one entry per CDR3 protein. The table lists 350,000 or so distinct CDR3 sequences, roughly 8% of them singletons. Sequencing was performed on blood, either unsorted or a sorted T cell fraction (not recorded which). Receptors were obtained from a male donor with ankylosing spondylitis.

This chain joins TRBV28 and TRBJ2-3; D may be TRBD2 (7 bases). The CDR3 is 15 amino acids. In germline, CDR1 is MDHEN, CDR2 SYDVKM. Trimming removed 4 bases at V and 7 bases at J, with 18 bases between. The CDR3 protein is CASSSFVGGANTQYF. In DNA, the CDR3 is TGTGCCAGCAGTTCATTCGTGGGGGGGGCGAATACGCAGTATTTT.

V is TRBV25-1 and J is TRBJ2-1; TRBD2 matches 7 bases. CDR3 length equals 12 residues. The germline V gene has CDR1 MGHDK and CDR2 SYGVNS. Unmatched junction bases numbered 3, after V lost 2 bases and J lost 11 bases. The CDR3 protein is CASSELGTKQFF. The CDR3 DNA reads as TGTGCCAGCAGTGAACTGGGGACTAAGCAGTTCTTC.

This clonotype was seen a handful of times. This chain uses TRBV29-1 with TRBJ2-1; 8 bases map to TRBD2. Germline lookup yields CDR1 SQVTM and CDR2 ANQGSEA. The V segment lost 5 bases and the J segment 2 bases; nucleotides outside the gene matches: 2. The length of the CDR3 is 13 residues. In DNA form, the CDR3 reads TGCAGCGTTCGGGGGGGAACCTACAATGAGCAGTTCTTC. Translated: CSVRGGTYNEQFF.

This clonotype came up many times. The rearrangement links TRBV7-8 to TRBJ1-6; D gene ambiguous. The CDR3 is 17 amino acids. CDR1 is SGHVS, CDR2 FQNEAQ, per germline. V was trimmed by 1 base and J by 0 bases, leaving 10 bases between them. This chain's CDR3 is CASSLVLTSSYNSPLHF. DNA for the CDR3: TGTGCCAGCAGCTTAGTTTTGACTAGCTCCTATAATTCACCCCTCCACTTT.

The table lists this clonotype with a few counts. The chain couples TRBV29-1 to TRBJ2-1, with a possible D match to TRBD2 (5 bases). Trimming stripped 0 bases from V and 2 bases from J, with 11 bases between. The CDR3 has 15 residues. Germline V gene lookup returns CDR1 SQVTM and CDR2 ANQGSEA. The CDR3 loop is CSVEDRGGPYNEQFF. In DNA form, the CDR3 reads TGCAGCGTTGAAGATCGAGGAGGACCCTACAATGAGCAGTTCTTC.

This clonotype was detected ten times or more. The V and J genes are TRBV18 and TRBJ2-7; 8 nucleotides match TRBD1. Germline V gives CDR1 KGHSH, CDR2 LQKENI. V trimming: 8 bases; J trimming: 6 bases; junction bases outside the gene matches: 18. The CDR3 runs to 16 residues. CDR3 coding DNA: TGTGCCAGCCAAAACCTGACAAGACAGGGGAGAAGCGAGCAGTACTTC. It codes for CASQNLTRQGRSEQYF.

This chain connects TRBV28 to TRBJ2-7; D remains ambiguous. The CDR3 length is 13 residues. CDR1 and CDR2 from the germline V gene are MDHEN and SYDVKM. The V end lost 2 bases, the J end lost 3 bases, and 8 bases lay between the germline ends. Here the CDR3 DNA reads TGTGCCAGCAGTTTAGCAGCCCTCTACGAGCAGTACTTC. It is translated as CASSLAALYEQYF.

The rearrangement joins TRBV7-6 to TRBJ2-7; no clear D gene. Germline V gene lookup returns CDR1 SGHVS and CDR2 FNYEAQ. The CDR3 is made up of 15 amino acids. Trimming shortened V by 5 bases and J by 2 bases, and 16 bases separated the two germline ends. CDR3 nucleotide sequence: TGTGCCAGCAGCCCTGAAGCCGGCCTGGCCTACGAGCAGTACTTC. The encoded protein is CASSPEAGLAYEQYF. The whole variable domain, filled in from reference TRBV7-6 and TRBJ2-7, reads GAGVSQSPRYKVTKRGQDVALRCDPISGHVSLYWYRQALGQGPEFLTYFNYEAQQDKSGLPNDRFSAERPEGSISTLTIQRTEQRDSAMYRCASSPEAGLAYEQYFGPGTRLTVT.